A single sample is the source of the 32 T cell receptor beta chains below, sequenced in a study of blood T cell repertoires in COVID-19. Sequencing used immunoSEQ multiplex PCR; TCRdb keeps in-frame clones, though not all of them. In the table there are more than 110,000 clones, about nine tenths of which are singletons. What was sequenced was PBMCs or T cells enriched from blood (not recorded which). These receptors were obtained from a man aged 50-60 years who had recovered from COVID-19.

The chain carries TRBV11-2 and TRBJ2-1; tentatively, D is TRBD1 (5 bases). The CDR3 is 16 residues long. The germline V and J ends were trimmed by 5 bases and 5 bases, with 19 bases remaining between them. CDR1 SGHAT and CDR2 FQNNGV come from the germline V gene. CDR3: CASSPGYRTPNNEQFF. The CDR3 nucleotides are TGTGCCAGCAGCCCCGGATACAGGACACCAAACAATGAGCAGTTCTTC.

This clone was detected a few times. The V call is TRBV11-2, the J call TRBJ2-2; D might be TRBD1 (6 bases). The CDR3 is 17 amino acids. V lost 2 bases and J lost 1, with 14 bases in between. CDR1 and CDR2 from the germline V gene are SGHAT and FQNNGV. CDR3 in DNA: TGTGCCAGCAGCTTATATTTGATACAGGGGAACACCGGGGAGCTGTTTTTT. Translated, it gives CASSLYLIQGNTGELFF.

The J gene is TRBJ1-1, the V gene TRBV29-1; D might be TRBD1 (6 bases). The CDR3 is 13 amino acids. Trimming took 6 bases from V and 1 from J, leaving 12 bases between them. The V gene's germline CDR1 is SQVTM and CDR2 ANQGSEA. CDR3 loop: CSVRGNKNTEAFF. The CDR3 DNA reads as TGCAGCGTAAGGGGGAATAAGAACACTGAAGCTTTCTTT. The full variable domain, in which reference TRBV29-1 and TRBJ1-1 provide the parts outside the CDR3, is SAVISQKPSRDICQRGTSLTIQCQVDSQVTMMFWYRQQPGQSLTLIATANQGSEATYESGFVIDKFPISRPNLTFSTLTVSNMSPEDSSIYLCSVRGNKNTEAFFGQGTRLTVV.

J is TRBJ2-1 and V is TRBV13, with no clear D. This CDR3 contains 15 residues. CDR1 is PRHDT and CDR2 is FYEKMQ in the germline V gene (reference sequence). V lost 0 bases to trimming and J lost 0 bases, with 6 bases between them. The CDR3 here is CASSLGHSSYNEQFF. CDR3 nucleotides: TGTGCCAGCAGCTTAGGGCATAGCTCCTACAATGAGCAGTTCTTC.

The chain carries TRBV28 and TRBJ2-2, with D perhaps matching TRBD2 (5 bases). The CDR3 is 14 amino acids. The V gene lost 9 bases and the J gene lost 3 bases, with 14 bases spanning the gap. CDR1 is MDHEN and CDR2 is SYDVKM in the germline V gene. The CDR3 sequence is CASLAVGDTGELFF. CDR3 bases: TGTGCCAGTCTTGCCGTCGGGGACACCGGGGAGCTGTTTTTT. The complete variable domain, with remaining parts taken from reference TRBV28 and TRBJ2-2, reads DVKVTQSSRYLVKRTGEKVFLECVQDMDHENMFWYRQDPGLGLRLIYFSYDVKMKEKGDIPEGYSVSREKKERFSLILESASTNQTSMYLCASLAVGDTGELFFGEGSRLTVL.

The V call is TRBV3-1 (or the pseudogene TRBV3-2), the J call TRBJ2-1, with 11 bases identical to TRBD2. Trimming removed 3 bases from V and 7 bases from J; junction bases left unmatched: 11. CDR3 length: 17 amino acids. Germline CDR1 and CDR2: LGHDT and YNNKEL (reference sequence). The CDR3 region is CASSQGESSGRKNEQFF. Here the CDR3 DNA reads TGTGCCAGCAGCCAGGGGGAGTCTAGCGGGAGGAAAAATGAGCAGTTCTTC.

This chain connects TRBV30 to TRBJ2-1, with 11 bases matching TRBD2. With V trimmed by 1 base and J by 2 bases, 1 base remained unmatched. This CDR3 is built from 15 residues. Germline V lookup: CDR1 GTSNPN, CDR2 SVGIG (reference sequence). The CDR3 DNA sequence: TGTGCCTGGAGTGAACTAGCGGGAGCCTACAATGAGCAGTTCTTC. Translating it yields CAWSELAGAYNEQFF.

This chain joins TRBV5-4 and TRBJ2-3; no firm D call. Germline V gene data show CDR1 as SGHNT and CDR2 as YYREEE (reference sequence). The CDR3 is 14 amino acids. The ends were cut back, 4 bases at V and 1 base at J, with 10 bases in the middle. This CDR3 reads CASSPEVGTDTQYF. In DNA form, the CDR3 reads TGTGCCAGCAGCCCAGAGGTCGGCACAGATACGCAGTATTTT.

The rearrangement joins TRBV5-4 to TRBJ1-2, with no clear D. Trimming cost V 4 bases and J 4 bases, with 8 bases left between them. CDR1 is SGHNT, CDR2 YYREEE, per germline (reference sequence). This CDR3 has 12 amino acids. The DNA for the CDR3 is TGTGCCAGCAGCCCAGACATCTATGGCTACACCTTC. Protein: CASSPDIYGYTF. The full variable domain, with the rest looked up from reference TRBV5-4 and TRBJ1-2, is ETGVTQSPTHLIKTRGQQVTLRCSSQSGHNTVSWYQQALGQGPQFIFQYYREEENGRGNFPPRFSGLQFPNYSSELNVNALELDDSALYLCASSPDIYGYTFGSGTRLTVV.

This clone was recorded a few times. The chain couples TRBV3-1 (or the pseudogene TRBV3-2) to TRBJ1-1; unclear D gene. Germline CDR1 is LGHDT and CDR2 is YNNKEL (reference sequence). With 3 bases removed from V and 1 base from J, the gap between germline ends came to 6 bases. The CDR3 is made up of 13 amino acids. CDR3 amino acids: CASSQGGNTEAFF. DNA of the CDR3: TGTGCCAGCAGCCAGGGAGGGAACACTGAAGCTTTCTTT.

The chain is built from TRBV7-2 and TRBJ1-2; D might be TRBD1 (5 bases). The CDR3 is 15 residues long. Germline CDR1 reads SGHTA; CDR2 reads FQGNSA. V was cut by 5 bases and J by 1 base, with 14 bases left in between. The CDR3 DNA is TGTGCCAGCAGCCCCAGACAGAGACTTAACTATGGCTACACCTTC. Residues: CASSPRQRLNYGYTF.

V and J are TRBV28 and TRBJ2-7, with a weak D call TRBD2 (7 bases). Germline V gene lookup returns CDR1 MDHEN and CDR2 SYDVKM. CDR3 length: 11 amino acids. The CDR3 DNA sequence: TGTGCTTCCGCGGGGGCGCGCGAGCAGTACTTC. Encoded protein: CASAGAREQYF.

The gene calls are TRBV7-9 and TRBJ2-3, with TRBD1 matching over 8 bases. CDR3 length: 16 residues. The germline CDR1 and CDR2 sequences are SEHNR and FQNEAQ (reference sequence). The junction had 7 bases not matched to a gene; V was cut back by 5 bases and J by 0 bases. Written as DNA, the CDR3 is TGTGCCAGCAGCCGGGATGGGACAGGTAGCACAGATACGCAGTATTTT. Amino acid sequence: CASSRDGTGSTDTQYF.

A remark on this clone: Relative to the germline gene, one junction end is altered; a read error may explain this. CDR3 DNA sequence: TGTGCCAGCAGGTCGGGAACCTACGATTTT. Protein: CASRSGTYDF. V usage is TRBV28 and J usage is TRBJ1-6; D not certain. The CDR3 length is 10 residues. From germline, CDR1 is MDHEN and CDR2 SYDVKM.

The chain recombines TRBV18 with TRBJ1-5, with D possibly TRBD1 on 6 matching bases. Deletions cut 6 bases from V and 5 bases from J, with 11 bases between. CDR1 is KGHSH, CDR2 LQKENI, per germline. The CDR3 spans 13 residues. The CDR3 DNA sequence: TGTGCCAGCTCCTGGGACAATTATCAGCCCCAGCATTTT. Translation: CASSWDNYQPQHF.

J is TRBJ2-1 and V is TRBV27, with 7 bases identical to TRBD1. J lost 0 bases, V lost 2 bases, and 4 bases had no gene match. The germline CDR1 and CDR2 sequences are MNHEY and SMNVEV (reference sequence). The CDR3 has 16 residues. CDR3 nucleotides: TGTGCCAGCAGTTTAGGGACAGAAACCTCCTACAATGAGCAGTTCTTC. Its protein is CASSLGTETSYNEQFF.

The V gene is TRBV18, the J gene TRBJ2-5; perhaps TRBD2 as D (5 bases). The V gene lost 5 bases and the J gene lost 2 bases, with 12 bases spanning the gap. CDR1 KGHSH and CDR2 LQKENI come from the germline V gene. This CDR3 is 14 amino acids long. For the CDR3, the DNA is TGTGCCAGCTCAAAAACTCGGGGTCAAGAGACCCAGTACTTC. It codes for CASSKTRGQETQYF.

The chain uses TRBV5-1 and TRBJ1-3; D possibly corresponds to TRBD1 (5 bases). CDR1 and CDR2 (germline): SGHRS, YFSETQ. V was pared by 4 bases and J by 0 bases, with 5 bases between. The CDR3 contains 13 residues. The CDR3 sequence is CASSRGSGNTIYF. The DNA for the CDR3 is TGCGCCAGCAGCAGGGGCTCTGGAAACACCATATATTTT.

The J gene is TRBJ2-6, the V gene TRBV7-9, with D perhaps matching TRBD1 (5 bases). The V gene's germline CDR1 is SEHNR and CDR2 FQNEAQ (reference sequence). The V gene lost 0 bases and the J gene lost 0 bases, with 6 bases spanning the gap. This CDR3 is built from 16 residues. The CDR3 loop is CASSLAQGSGANVLTF. The DNA for the CDR3 is TGTGCCAGCAGCTTAGCGCAGGGCTCTGGGGCCAACGTCCTGACTTTC.

The V and J genes are TRBV19 and TRBJ2-2; the match to TRBD1 covers 7 bases. With V trimmed by 3 bases and J by 7 bases, 5 bases remained unmatched. The CDR3 sequence is 14 residues long. The germline V gene encodes CDR1 LNHDA and CDR2 SQIVND (reference sequence). The CDR3 nucleotides read TGTGCCAGTAGTATTCAGGGACAGATCGGGGAGCTGTTTTTT. Translating gives CASSIQGQIGELFF. Full variable domain (outside the CDR3, taken from reference TRBV19 and TRBJ2-2): DGGITQSPKYLFRKEGQNVTLSCEQNLNHDAMYWYRQDPGQGLRLIYYSQIVNDFQKGDIAEGYSVSREKKESFPLTVTSAQKNPTAFYLCASSIQGQIGELFFGEGSRLTVL.

The chain carries TRBV5-1 and TRBJ2-5; TRBD1 is a possible D gene (6 bases). The CDR3 spans 14 residues. V gave up 4 bases and J gave up 1 base, with 11 bases separating them. Germline assignment: CDR1 SGHRS and CDR2 YFSETQ. The CDR3 region has the DNA TGCGCCAGCAGCACCCGGACAGCCCAAGAGACCCAGTACTTC. It is translated as CASSTRTAQETQYF.

In its sample, this clone was seen once. The chain couples TRBV3-1 (or the pseudogene TRBV3-2) to TRBJ1-2, with 10 bases aligning to TRBD1. The CDR3 covers 15 residues. Germline V CDR1 and CDR2: LGHDT, YNNKEL (reference sequence). Germline trimming cut 0 bases from V and 7 bases from J; bases unmatched to any gene: 5. CDR3 DNA: TGTGCCAGCAGCCAAGAGACAGGGGGCGCTTCTGGCTACACCTTC. Its protein product is CASSQETGGASGYTF.

J is TRBJ2-1 and V is TRBV12-3 or TRBV12-4, with 8 bases identical to TRBD2. V lost 10 bases to trimming and J lost 10 bases; unmatched junction nucleotides: 6. The CDR3 is made up of 11 amino acids. The CDR3 spells CAISSGPEQFF. CDR3 DNA: TGTGCCATCTCTAGCGGGCCAGAGCAGTTCTTC.

The chain employs TRBV5-1 and TRBJ2-3; 9 bases map to TRBD2. The CDR3 runs 15 residues. Per the germline V gene, CDR1 is SGHRS and CDR2 is YFSETQ. V shed 4 bases and J 0 bases; nucleotides not matched to a gene: 3. DNA for the CDR3: TGCGCCAGCAGCCTGACTAGCGGAAGCACAGATACGCAGTATTTT. This codes for CASSLTSGSTDTQYF.

This clone was seen once. CDR3: CASSRERGFSYNEQFF. The CDR3 nucleotides read TGTGCCAGCAGCAGGGAGCGGGGCTTCTCCTACAATGAGCAGTTCTTC. The gene calls are TRBV14 and TRBJ2-1; 7 nucleotides agree with TRBD2. V lost 5 bases to trimming and J lost 0 bases; unmatched junction nucleotides: 7. Germline assignment: CDR1 SGHDN and CDR2 FVKESK. The CDR3 contains 16 residues.

The chain employs TRBV4-3 and TRBJ1-2; TRBD1 might be the D (6 bases). Deletions cut 4 bases from V and 6 bases from J, with 21 bases between. The CDR3 is made up of 16 amino acids. Germline V gene lookup returns CDR1 LGHNA and CDR2 YSLEER. The CDR3 region is CASSPGTPNLSDGYTF. The CDR3 DNA follows: TGCGCCAGCAGCCCAGGGACACCCAATTTATCCGATGGCTACACCTTC.

The V call is TRBV5-1, the J call TRBJ2-7; 9 bases agree with TRBD1. V trimming: 4 bases; J trimming: 2 bases; junction bases outside the gene matches: 4. CDR3 length: 14 residues. CDR1 and CDR2 from the germline V gene are SGHRS and YFSETQ. In DNA form, the CDR3 reads TGCGCCAGCAGCGCGACAGGGGGGACCTACGAGCAGTACTTC. Amino acid sequence: CASSATGGTYEQYF.

In this sample, this clone turned up once. The chain joins TRBV7-3 to TRBJ2-5; D perhaps matches TRBD1 (6 bases). The CDR3 is 15 residues long. The V end was cut by 3 bases, the J end by 4 bases, with 15 bases between. Germline V gives CDR1 SGHTA, CDR2 FQGTGA. DNA of the CDR3: TGTGCCAGCAGCTTGACCCAGGGGCCCACAGAGACCCAGTACTTC. Translated, it gives CASSLTQGPTETQYF.

The J gene is TRBJ1-1, the V gene TRBV9, with D perhaps matching TRBD1 (5 bases). CDR1 SGDLS and CDR2 YYNGEE come from the germline V gene. The CDR3 runs to 14 residues. V shed 0 bases and J shed 1 base, with 7 bases lying between them. The CDR3 is CASSVGQPNTEAFF. CDR3 in DNA: TGTGCCAGCAGCGTAGGACAGCCGAACACTGAAGCTTTCTTT.

V is TRBV6-2 or TRBV6-3 and J is TRBJ1-2; 8 bases map to TRBD1. V was pared by 2 bases and J by 0 bases, with 8 bases of the junction left unmatched. The CDR3 totals 17 residues. Germline assignment: CDR1 MNHEY and CDR2 SVGEGT. The CDR3 sequence: CASSYPGQGLSNYGYTF. The CDR3 nucleotides are TGTGCCAGCAGTTACCCAGGACAGGGACTATCTAACTATGGCTACACCTTC.

V usage is TRBV11-2 and J usage is TRBJ2-1, with a weak D call TRBD1 (6 bases). V shed 5 bases and J shed 10 bases, with 12 bases lying between them. The CDR3 is made up of 12 amino acids. The V gene's germline CDR1 is SGHAT and CDR2 FQNNGV. The DNA for the CDR3 is TGTGCCAGCAGCGCCCAGGGGCACGAGCAGTTCTTC. As protein: CASSAQGHEQFF.

This chain connects TRBV3-1 (or the pseudogene TRBV3-2) to TRBJ1-3, with D perhaps matching TRBD1 (6 bases). The CDR3 runs 16 residues. The V gene lost 0 bases and the J gene lost 2 bases, with 11 bases spanning the gap. The germline V gene encodes CDR1 LGHDT and CDR2 YNNKEL (reference sequence). CDR3 amino acids: CASSQDRGSAGNTIYF. The CDR3 coding sequence is TGTGCCAGCAGCCAAGATAGGGGGTCGGCTGGAAACACCATATATTTT.